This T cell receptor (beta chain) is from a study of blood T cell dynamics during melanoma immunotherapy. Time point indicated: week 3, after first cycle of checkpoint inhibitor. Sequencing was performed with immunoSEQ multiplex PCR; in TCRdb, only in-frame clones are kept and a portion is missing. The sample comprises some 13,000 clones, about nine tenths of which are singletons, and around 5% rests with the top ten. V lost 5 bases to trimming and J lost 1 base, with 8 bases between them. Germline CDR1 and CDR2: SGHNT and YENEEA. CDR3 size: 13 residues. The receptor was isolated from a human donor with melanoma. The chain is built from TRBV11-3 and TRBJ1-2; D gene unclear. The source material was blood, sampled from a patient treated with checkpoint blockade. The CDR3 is CASSTQVNYGYTF. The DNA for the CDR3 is TGTGCCAGCAGCACCCAGGTTAACTATGGCTACACCTTC. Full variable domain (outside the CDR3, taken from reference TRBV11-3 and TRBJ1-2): EAGVVQSPRYKIIEKKQPVAFWCNPISGHNTLYWYLQNLGQGPELLIRYENEEAVDDSQLPKDRFSAERLKGVDSTLKIQPAELGDSAVYLCASSTQVNYGYTFGSGTRLTVV.